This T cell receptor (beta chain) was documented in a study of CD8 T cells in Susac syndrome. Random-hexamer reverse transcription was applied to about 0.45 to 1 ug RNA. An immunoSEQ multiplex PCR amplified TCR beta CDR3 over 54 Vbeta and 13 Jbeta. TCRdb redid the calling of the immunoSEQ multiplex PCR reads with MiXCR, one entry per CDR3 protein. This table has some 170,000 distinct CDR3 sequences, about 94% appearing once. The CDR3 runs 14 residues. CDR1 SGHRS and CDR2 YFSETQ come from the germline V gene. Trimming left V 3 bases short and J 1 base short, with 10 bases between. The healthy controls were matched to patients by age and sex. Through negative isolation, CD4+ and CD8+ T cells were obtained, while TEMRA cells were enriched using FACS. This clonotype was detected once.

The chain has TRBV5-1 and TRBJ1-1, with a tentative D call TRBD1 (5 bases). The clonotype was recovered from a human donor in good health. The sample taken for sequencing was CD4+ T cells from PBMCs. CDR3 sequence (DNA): TGCGCCAGCAGCTGGGACGGCGCGAACACTGAAGCTTTCTTT. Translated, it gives CASSWDGANTEAFF.